These 31 T cell receptor beta chains originate from one sample sequenced in a study of T cells after yellow fever vaccination. One entry per CDR3 protein results from TCRdb running MiXCR on the 5' RACE reads. The data contain about 85,000 distinct CDR3 sequences, roughly 14% of them singletons. Source: CD8+ T cells not binding an NS4B(214-222) dextramer, sorted from PBMCs, taken 21 days after the first yellow fever vaccination. All receptors derive from a man between 18 and 35 years old who received the YFV17D yellow fever vaccine.

This clonotype was seen ten or more times. V gene TRBV11-2 combines with J gene TRBJ2-2; unclear D gene. V dropped 5 bases and J dropped 0 bases, with 4 bases sitting between them. The CDR3 spans 13 residues. Germline V gene data show CDR1 as SGHAT and CDR2 as FQNNGV. The CDR3 here is CASSVTNTGELFF. In DNA, the CDR3 is TGTGCCAGCAGCGTAACGAACACCGGGGAGCTGTTTTTT.

This clonotype occurred a few times. The V and J genes are TRBV6-1 and TRBJ2-2; 14 bases map to TRBD2. Looked up from germline, CDR1 is MNHNS and CDR2 is SASEGT. The CDR3 loop spans 16 amino acids. The trim removed 4 bases at V and 4 bases at J, leaving 2 bases unmatched. The CDR3 DNA reads TGTGCCAGCAGTGGGGGGACTAGCGGGAGCACCGGGGAGCTGTTTTTT. Protein product: CASSGGTSGSTGELFF.

This clonotype has a handful of counts. V and J are TRBV4-1 and TRBJ2-7, with D possibly matching TRBD1 (6 bases). The V end lost 0 bases, the J end lost 11 bases, and 17 bases lay between the germline ends. Germline lookup yields CDR1 MGHRA and CDR2 YSYEKL. The CDR3 covers 14 residues. As DNA, the CDR3 is TGCGCCAGCAGCCAAGAGCAGGGGTGGTCAGATAAGTACTTC. Amino acids: CASSQEQGWSDKYF.

This clonotype was seen more than once but under ten times. The chain joins TRBV11-2 to TRBJ1-2, with D maybe TRBD1 (5 bases). The germline V gene encodes CDR1 SGHAT and CDR2 FQNNGV. The CDR3 runs 13 residues. Trimming pared 5 bases from V and 4 bases from J, leaving 11 bases between. The CDR3: CASSRGPLYGYTF. Written as DNA, the CDR3 is TGTGCCAGCAGCCGGGGACCTCTCTATGGCTACACCTTC.

This clonotype showed up many times. The rearrangement joins TRBV4-1 to TRBJ1-2, with no clear D. V was pared by 0 bases and J by 7 bases, with 3 bases between. CDR3 length: 11 residues. Germline assignment: CDR1 MGHRA and CDR2 YSYEKL. CDR3 in DNA: TGCGCCAGCAGCCAAGATAGTGGCTACACCTTC. It is translated as CASSQDSGYTF.

This clonotype came up many times. The chain combines TRBV25-1 with TRBJ2-2; D is perhaps TRBD1 (5 bases). This CDR3 has 15 amino acids. Trimming removed 5 bases from V and 0 bases from J, with 10 bases in between. Germline assignment: CDR1 MGHDK and CDR2 SYGVNS. CDR3 coding DNA: TGTGCCAGCAGTTACGTGACAGCGAACACCGGGGAGCTGTTTTTT. Protein product: CASSYVTANTGELFF.

The rearrangement uses TRBV6-4 and TRBJ2-2, with a possible D match to TRBD1 (5 bases). CDR3 length: 15 amino acids. Trimming cost V 4 bases and J 1 base, with 10 bases left between them. CDR1 and CDR2 (germline): MRHNA, SNTAGT. The chain's CDR3 is CASSVQAGNTGELFF. CDR3 DNA sequence: TGTGCCAGCAGTGTACAGGCAGGGAACACCGGGGAGCTGTTTTTT.

DNA of the CDR3: TGCGCCAGCAGCATTCCTAGCGGGGAGGTGACTTTGAGTGTCAATGAGCAGTTCTTC. This encodes CASSIPSGEVTLSVNEQFF. V is TRBV5-1 and J is TRBJ2-1; 9 bases match TRBD2. CDR3 length: 19 residues. The V segment lost 4 bases and the J segment 6 bases; nucleotides outside the gene matches: 20. Germline CDR1 and CDR2: SGHRS and YFSETQ.

This rearrangement joins TRBV6-5 to TRBJ2-3; no definite D call. The CDR3 covers 14 residues. Germline lookup yields CDR1 MNHEY and CDR2 SVGAGI. Trimming pared 2 bases from V and 9 bases from J, leaving 15 bases between. In nucleotides, the CDR3 is TGTGCCAGCAGTTACAAAGGAAATCGAGACACGCAGTATTTT. Its translation is CASSYKGNRDTQYF.

The chain joins TRBV20-1 to TRBJ1-2; no clear D. The CDR3 runs to 13 residues. The germline V and J ends were trimmed by 1 base and 2 bases, with 8 bases remaining between them. Looked up from germline, CDR1 is DFQATT and CDR2 is SNEGSKA (reference sequence). CDR3: CSARGGQNYGYTF. The CDR3 bases are TGCAGTGCTAGAGGAGGCCAGAACTATGGCTACACCTTC.

This clonotype was observed many times. The V and J genes are TRBV19 and TRBJ1-2; D is uncertain. Germline V gene data show CDR1 as LNHDA and CDR2 as SQIVND (reference sequence). There are 10 residues in the CDR3. V dropped 7 bases and J dropped 7 bases, with 7 bases sitting between them. CDR3 nucleotide sequence: TGTGCCAGTAAGGGAGGTGGCTACACCTTC. Protein: CASKGGGYTF.

This clonotype was observed many times. The rearrangement uses TRBV6-1 and TRBJ2-1, with 8 positions matching TRBD2. V was clipped by 3 bases and J by 4 bases; unmatched bases: 5. CDR1 and CDR2 from the germline V gene are MNHNS and SASEGT. This CDR3 contains 15 residues. CDR3 sequence reads: CASSEAGGDYNEQFF. The CDR3 DNA is TGTGCCAGCAGTGAGGCGGGGGGAGATTACAATGAGCAGTTCTTC.

The J gene is TRBJ2-5, the V gene TRBV7-9, with D tentatively TRBD1 (7 bases). The CDR3 runs 16 residues. Per germline, CDR1 SEHNR and CDR2 FQNEAQ (reference sequence). Deletions cut 3 bases from V and 4 bases from J, with 18 bases between. For the CDR3, the DNA is TGTGCCAGCAGCTTGCCCTCCGGACAGGAGGGAGAGACCCAGTACTTC. Its protein product is CASSLPSGQEGETQYF.

V is TRBV9 and J is TRBJ2-5; TRBD2 might be the D (5 bases). CDR1 is SGDLS and CDR2 is YYNGEE in the germline V gene. The CDR3 sequence is 15 residues long. The V end was cut by 1 base, the J end by 3 bases, with 13 bases between. This chain's CDR3 is CASSVLKDSKETQYF. CDR3 in DNA: TGTGCCAGCAGCGTACTAAAGGACTCGAAAGAGACCCAGTACTTC.

The V call is TRBV5-5, the J call TRBJ2-2; D call uncertain. With 2 bases removed from V and 6 bases from J, the gap between germline ends came to 8 bases. Germline lookup yields CDR1 SGHKS and CDR2 YYEKEE (reference sequence). The CDR3 length is 13 residues. CDR3 DNA: TGTGCCAGCAGCTTTTGGGTCGCCGGGGAGCTGTTTTTT. Its protein product is CASSFWVAGELFF.

This clonotype was counted only a few times. This chain links TRBV10-3 with TRBJ2-2, with TRBD2 as a possible D gene (6 bases). Trimming removed 4 bases from V and 2 bases from J, with 11 bases in between. In germline, CDR1 is ENHRY, CDR2 SYGVKD. The CDR3 loop spans 15 amino acids. In DNA, the CDR3 is TGTGCCATCAGTGCAGGGACTTCAAACACCGGGGAGCTGTTTTTT. This encodes CAISAGTSNTGELFF.

This clonotype was picked up a small number of times. The V gene is TRBV11-2, the J gene TRBJ2-5; perhaps TRBD1 as D (5 bases). Per germline, CDR1 SGHAT and CDR2 FQNNGV. This CDR3 is 15 amino acids long. The V gene lost 0 bases and the J gene lost 5 bases, with 13 bases spanning the gap. The DNA of the CDR3 is TGTGCCAGCAGCTTAGAGTGGGGTCACAGGGAGACCCAGTACTTC. Amino acids: CASSLEWGHRETQYF.

This clonotype was seen a handful of times. The chain combines TRBV5-4 with TRBJ2-1; 11 bases match TRBD2. V lost 5 bases and J lost 6; bases outside the gene matches: 7. Germline V gene lookup returns CDR1 SGHNT and CDR2 YYREEE (reference sequence). The CDR3 runs 15 residues. The CDR3: CASSYSGGAPNEQFF. The CDR3 DNA is TGTGCCAGCAGTTATAGCGGGGGGGCCCCCAATGAGCAGTTCTTC.

The chain combines TRBV5-8 with TRBJ1-5; D remains ambiguous. This CDR3 spans 16 amino acids. Germline lookup yields CDR1 SGHTS and CDR2 YDEGEE. With 4 bases removed from V and 4 bases from J, the gap between germline ends came to 18 bases. The CDR3 bases are TGTGCCAGCAGCCTCGGACCGGGTTTGGGGAATCAGCCCCAGCATTTT. Translated: CASSLGPGLGNQPQHF.

This clonotype has a handful of counts. The genes are TRBV7-9 and TRBJ2-3; maybe TRBD1 (6 bases). Germline V gene sequence: CDR1 SEHNR, CDR2 FQNEAQ (reference sequence). The CDR3 is 18 amino acids. V lost 5 bases and J 2 bases, leaving 23 bases between the germline ends. The CDR3 loop is CASSPLRGQGKDTDTQYF. The CDR3 nucleotides read TGTGCCAGCAGCCCGTTACGAGGCCAGGGGAAAGACACAGATACGCAGTATTTT.

This rearrangement joins TRBV27 to TRBJ2-2; D perhaps matches TRBD2 (6 bases). Deletions cut 5 bases from V and 7 bases from J, with 17 bases between. Germline CDR1 is MNHEY and CDR2 is SMNVEV (reference sequence). This CDR3 is 15 amino acids long. CDR3 amino acids: CASSILAGLSGELFF. The CDR3 bases are TGTGCCAGCAGTATCCTCGCAGGACTAAGCGGGGAGCTGTTTTTT.

The rearrangement joins TRBV27 to TRBJ2-1; perhaps D is TRBD1 or TRBD2 (7 bases each). Trimming took off 4 bases at V and 5 bases at J, with 18 bases between the two ends. Germline V gene data show CDR1 as MNHEY and CDR2 as SMNVEV (reference sequence). This CDR3 contains 16 residues. In nucleotides, the CDR3 is TGTGCCAGCAGTTGGCTCGGACTAGGGGGCCACAATGAGCAGTTCTTC. Translation: CASSWLGLGGHNEQFF.

The chain employs TRBV6-5 and TRBJ2-1; the D is unclear. This CDR3 has 13 residues. V was shortened by 2 bases and J by 7 bases, with 9 bases between the two germline ends. CDR1 is MNHEY and CDR2 is SVGAGI in the germline V gene. The CDR3 DNA sequence: TGTGCCAGCAGTTACACAGATAGTAATGAGCAGTTCTTC. It translates to CASSYTDSNEQFF.

This chain links TRBV20-1 with TRBJ2-7, with 8 bases aligning to TRBD1. The CDR3 runs 12 residues. CDR1 is DFQATT and CDR2 is SNEGSKA in the germline V gene (reference sequence). Trimming at V came to 3 bases and at J to 2 bases, leaving 0 bases not matched to a gene. CDR3 protein: CSARDRAYEQYF. For the CDR3, the DNA is TGCAGTGCTAGGGACAGGGCCTACGAGCAGTACTTC.

The chain links TRBV11-2 to TRBJ2-5, with unresolved D. Germline CDR1 SGHAT, CDR2 FQNNGV. V was pared by 6 bases and J by 5 bases, with 10 bases between. CDR3 length equals 12 residues. Here the CDR3 reads CASRPPMETQYF. As DNA, the CDR3 is TGTGCCAGCAGACCCCCGATGGAGACCCAGTACTTC.

This clonotype has a handful of counts. The chain joins TRBV4-3 to TRBJ2-1, with D possibly being TRBD1 or TRBD2 (5 bases each). The CDR3 length is 14 residues. Germline-derived CDR1 and CDR2 are LGHNA and YSLEER. V lost 2 bases and J lost 8, with 13 bases in between. CDR3 region: CASSQKGRGDEQFF. The DNA of the CDR3 is TGCGCCAGCAGCCAAAAGGGACGGGGCGATGAGCAGTTCTTC.

The chain employs TRBV30 and TRBJ1-2, with D maybe TRBD1 (6 bases). Germline V gene lookup returns CDR1 GTSNPN and CDR2 SVGIG (reference sequence). CDR3 length: 13 residues. Trimming shortened V by 3 bases and J by 6 bases, and 14 bases separated the two germline ends. The CDR3 sequence is CAWSPPGGNGYTF. CDR3 nucleotide sequence: TGTGCCTGGAGCCCCCCCGGGGGCAATGGCTACACCTTC.

V and J are TRBV10-1 and TRBJ2-1, with D perhaps matching TRBD1 (6 bases). The germline V gene encodes CDR1 WNHNN and CDR2 SYGVQD (reference sequence). V lost 9 bases and J lost 3, with 15 bases in between. This CDR3 is built from 14 residues. For the CDR3, the DNA is TGCGCCAGTGCAGGGGACCGGAGCTACAATGAGCAGTTCTTC. The encoded protein is CASAGDRSYNEQFF.

The J gene is TRBJ2-7, the V gene TRBV4-1, with 7 bases fitting TRBD2. The V gene end was trimmed by 0 bases and the J gene end by 7 bases; junction bases not matched to a gene: 3. The CDR3 is 13 residues long. Germline CDR1 reads MGHRA; CDR2 reads YSYEKL. CDR3 in DNA: TGCGCCAGCAGCCAAGATGGGGGGGGAGAGCAGTACGTC. Its protein product is CASSQDGGGEQYV.

This clonotype has more than one count but fewer than ten. This sequence joins TRBV18 and TRBJ1-2; 10 nucleotides line up with TRBD1. The ends lost 2 bases at V and 4 bases at J; junction bases unmatched: 4. In germline, CDR1 is KGHSH, CDR2 LQKENI. CDR3 size: 15 residues. The chain's CDR3 is CASSPKTGGGYGYTF. CDR3 sequence (DNA): TGTGCCAGCTCACCAAAGACAGGGGGCGGCTATGGCTACACCTTC.

The genes are TRBV7-6 and TRBJ1-5; D gene ambiguous. Germline assignment: CDR1 SGHVS and CDR2 FNYEAQ. This CDR3 spans 13 amino acids. V was shortened by 2 bases and J by 4 bases, with 6 bases between the two germline ends. The CDR3, as DNA: TGTGCCAGCAGCTTAAGCCAGAATCAGCCCCAGCATTTT. As protein: CASSLSQNQPQHF. Together with reference TRBV7-6 and TRBJ1-5, the CDR3 gives the full variable domain: GAGVSQSPRYKVTKRGQDVALRCDPISGHVSLYWYRQALGQGPEFLTYFNYEAQQDKSGLPNDRFSAERPEGSISTLTIQRTEQRDSAMYRCASSLSQNQPQHFGDGTRLSIL.